The 18 T cell receptor beta chains reported below all come from one sample, sequenced in a study of cytomegalovirus exposure and HLA in healthy donors. This PCR relied on a set of 60 Vbeta primers and 13 Jbeta primers. Profiling relied on immunoSEQ multiplex PCR, and the TCRdb table lists in-frame clones only, not all of them. The table lists more than 130,000 clones, with 2% to 3% in the top ten. Sequencing input: PBMCs. The receptors come from a man between 40 and 49 years old in good health and CMV-seronegative.

The V gene is TRBV6-1, the J gene TRBJ1-5; D is possibly TRBD1 (5 bases). Germline V gives CDR1 MNHNS, CDR2 SASEGT. Trimming removed 4 bases from V and 2 bases from J, with 9 bases in between. The CDR3 is 14 amino acids. This chain's CDR3 is CASSVQGRNQPQHF. CDR3 DNA sequence: TGTGCCAGCAGTGTGCAGGGTCGCAATCAGCCCCAGCATTTT.

V usage is TRBV4-3 and J usage is TRBJ2-3; 12 bases are shared with TRBD2. CDR3 size: 16 residues. The J segment lost 2 bases and the V segment lost 4 bases, leaving 4 bases of the junction unmatched. Germline loops: CDR1 LGHNA, CDR2 YSLEER. The CDR3 DNA sequence: TGCGCCAGCAGCCGACGGACTAGCGGGACCACAGATACGCAGTATTTT. Translated: CASSRRTSGTTDTQYF.

J is TRBJ2-3 and V is TRBV10-3; 14 bases line up with TRBD2. The V segment lost 5 bases and the J segment 1 base; nucleotides outside the gene matches: 2. The germline CDR1 and CDR2 sequences are ENHRY and SYGVKD. This CDR3 region has 16 residues. This CDR3 reads CAISPGLAGGTDTQYF. CDR3 nucleotide sequence: TGTGCCATCAGTCCGGGACTAGCGGGGGGCACAGATACGCAGTATTTT.

This chain uses TRBV18 with TRBJ2-7; no clear D. Trimming cost V 2 bases and J 1 base, with 3 bases left between them. The CDR3 consists of 12 residues. The germline V gene has CDR1 KGHSH and CDR2 LQKENI. The CDR3: CASSPESYEQYF. The CDR3 nucleotides are TGTGCCAGCTCACCAGAGTCCTACGAGCAGTACTTC. The full variable domain, with the rest looked up from reference TRBV18 and TRBJ2-7, is NAGVMQNPRHLVRRRGQEARLRCSPMKGHSHVYWYRQLPEEGLKFMVYLQKENIIDESGMPKERFSAEFPKEGPSILRIQQVVRGDSAAYFCASSPESYEQYFGPGTRLTVT.

A remark on this clone: Other DNA sequences in this sample translate to the same CDR3. The gene calls are TRBV5-5 and TRBJ1-1; TRBD1 agrees at 9 bases. CDR1 and CDR2 from the germline V gene are SGHKS and YYEKEE (reference sequence). The CDR3 totals 15 residues. V lost 3 bases and J lost 0; bases outside the gene matches: 3. The CDR3 is CASSWGQGLNTEAFF. In DNA form, the CDR3 reads TGTGCCAGCAGCTGGGGACAGGGACTGAACACTGAAGCTTTCTTT.

The DNA of the CDR3 is TGCAGCGCCGGGGACAGACAGGGAAACACCATATATTTT. This encodes CSAGDRQGNTIYF. The rearrangement uses TRBV29-1 and TRBJ1-3; TRBD1 agrees at 7 bases. This CDR3 has 13 amino acids. V dropped 7 bases and J dropped 4; count of bases not matched to a gene: 7. Germline CDR1 and CDR2: SQVTM and ANQGSEA.

The chain joins TRBV7-6 to TRBJ2-2; D remains unclear. CDR3 length equals 14 residues. Germline CDR1 SGHVS, CDR2 FNYEAQ. V gave up 4 bases and J gave up 4 bases, with 10 bases separating them. The CDR3 DNA is TGTGCCAGCAGCTCCAACCCGGGCACCGGGGAGCTGTTTTTT. Translation gives CASSSNPGTGELFF.

V gene TRBV5-1 combines with J gene TRBJ2-5, with D uncertain. The CDR3 runs 14 residues. The V and J ends lost 2 bases and 2 bases respectively, with 10 bases between them. The germline gives CDR1 SGHRS, CDR2 YFSETQ. For the CDR3, the DNA is TGCGCCAGCAGCTTTCCCAGTCCTCAAGAGACCCAGTACTTC. Protein product: CASSFPSPQETQYF. Supplemented by reference TRBV5-1 and TRBJ2-5, the full variable domain reads KAGVTQTPRYLIKTRGQQVTLSCSPISGHRSVSWYQQTPGQGLQFLFEYFSETQRNKGNFPGRFSGRQFSNSRSEMNVSTLELGDSALYLCASSFPSPQETQYFGPGTRLLVL.

The chain joins TRBV6-5 to TRBJ2-5; D is unresolved. This CDR3 region has 14 residues. V was cut by 8 bases and J by 7 bases, with 20 bases left in between. The germline V gene encodes CDR1 MNHEY and CDR2 SVGAGI. The CDR3 DNA reads as TGTGCCAGCGTAGAGGCGTCGGAGAGTGGGACCCAGTACTTC. Translating gives CASVEASESGTQYF.

This rearrangement joins TRBV7-6 to TRBJ2-2; 11 nucleotides line up with TRBD1. The germline gives CDR1 SGHVS, CDR2 FNYEAQ. Trimming removed 5 bases from V and 4 bases from J; junction bases left unmatched: 9. The CDR3 runs to 17 residues. Here the CDR3 DNA reads TGTGCCAGCAGCGAATGGGAAGGACAGGGGGCCACCGGGGAGCTGTTTTTT. Protein sequence: CASSEWEGQGATGELFF.

The CDR3 sequence: CASSYRQGAGYNEQFF. Here the CDR3 DNA reads TGTGCCAGCAGTTATCGACAGGGGGCAGGATACAATGAGCAGTTCTTC. The chain recombines TRBV6-5 with TRBJ2-1, with 10 positions matching TRBD1. CDR1 is MNHEY, CDR2 SVGAGI, per germline. V dropped 3 bases and J dropped 4; count of bases not matched to a gene: 6. This CDR3 has 16 residues.

The chain couples TRBV5-1 to TRBJ2-7; 8 bases match TRBD2. The CDR3 consists of 14 residues. Germline CDR1 is SGHRS and CDR2 is YFSETQ. V lost 3 bases, J lost 3 bases, and 5 bases stayed unmatched. This chain's CDR3 is CASSSGGVGYEQYF. CDR3 nucleotide sequence: TGCGCCAGCAGCTCGGGAGGGGTAGGCTACGAGCAGTACTTC.

The rearrangement joins TRBV9 to TRBJ2-1; 8 positions match TRBD2. CDR3 length: 16 amino acids. Germline CDR1 SGDLS, CDR2 YYNGEE. After removal of 3 bases from V and 6 bases from J, the junction contained 11 bases not matched to a gene. The CDR3 loop is CASSATPGLGGNEQFF. CDR3 nucleotides: TGTGCCAGCAGCGCTACCCCGGGACTAGGGGGCAATGAGCAGTTCTTC.

The rearrangement uses TRBV12-5 and TRBJ1-6; possible D gene TRBD1, 6 bases. Germline V gene lookup returns CDR1 LGHNT and CDR2 FRNRAP. The CDR3 is 18 amino acids. Trimming pared 0 bases from V and 6 bases from J, leaving 18 bases between. DNA of the CDR3: TGTGCTAGTGGTTTGGTAAGGGGGGGGCCCCGGAGTAATTCACCCCTCCACTTT. As protein: CASGLVRGGPRSNSPLHF.

The V and J genes are TRBV10-3 and TRBJ2-3; D is perhaps TRBD1 (6 bases). The CDR3 sequence is 13 residues long. V dropped 7 bases and J dropped 4 bases, with 12 bases sitting between them. Germline V gives CDR1 ENHRY, CDR2 SYGVKD. CDR3 region: CAITKTGADTQYF. In DNA, the CDR3 is TGTGCCATCACCAAGACAGGTGCAGATACGCAGTATTTT.

This sequence joins TRBV2 and TRBJ1-5; TRBD1 aligns across 7 bases. The CDR3 is 14 residues long. CDR1 is SNHLY, CDR2 FYNNEI, per germline. Unmatched junction bases numbered 4, after V lost 3 bases and J lost 5 bases. The CDR3 is CASSDSGGHQPQHF. As DNA, the CDR3 is TGTGCCAGCAGTGACTCAGGGGGGCATCAGCCCCAGCATTTT.

The chain carries TRBV15 and TRBJ2-1; TRBD1 agrees at 8 bases. V shed 9 bases and J 6 bases; nucleotides not matched to a gene: 4. The CDR3 loop spans 12 amino acids. Germline loops: CDR1 LNHNV, CDR2 YYDKDF (reference sequence). This CDR3 reads CATGQGGNEQFF. CDR3 nucleotides: TGTGCCACAGGACAGGGAGGCAATGAGCAGTTCTTC. Filled out from reference TRBV15 and TRBJ2-1, the complete variable domain reads DAMVIQNPRYQVTQFGKPVTLSCSQTLNHNVMYWYQQKSSQAPKLLFHYYDKDFNNEADTPDNFQSRRPNTSFCFLDIRSPGLGDTAMYLCATGQGGNEQFFGPGTRLTVL.

The V call is TRBV7-7, the J call TRBJ2-5; D possibly corresponds to TRBD2 (5 bases). CDR3 length: 14 residues. V was shortened by 1 base and J by 0 bases, with 6 bases between the two germline ends. Germline V gives CDR1 SSHAT, CDR2 FNYEAQ (reference sequence). The chain's CDR3 is CASSLERDQETQYF. CDR3 nucleotide sequence: TGTGCCAGCAGCTTAGAGAGGGACCAAGAGACCCAGTACTTC.